The source of this T cell receptor (beta chain) is a study of Ad26.COV2.S vaccination and SARS-CoV-2 variants (dated by TCRdb to the early 2020s). A note on the overall study: Donors in the vaccine arm were drawn from COV1001, a phase I-IIa trial of Ad26.COV2.S in healthy adults that was multicentre, randomized, double-blind and placebo-controlled. Ad26.COV2.S was administered intramuscularly at 5 x 10^10 or 1 x 10^11 viral particles, either as a single shot or as two shots given 56 days apart. The specificity and breadth of SARS-CoV-2-reactive T cell receptors after Ad26.COV2.S vaccination were assessed by TCRbeta repertoire sequencing. The TCR-sequenced set comprised around 30 samples: about 19 Ad26.COV2.S vaccine recipients, 5 placebo recipients and 8 SARS-CoV-2 convalescent individuals. Trial participants were randomized into five groups of five, in which low-dose or high-dose Ad26.COV2.S was given once or twice, or placebo was given on both occasions. Throughout the experiments and outcome assessment, investigators stayed blinded to trial group allocation.

Study-wide findings and limitations: The study lacked the statistical power to compare responses across vaccine doses or regimens. After vaccination, substantial breadth of spike-specific CD8+ and CD4+ T cell responses was reported. Higher spike-specific TCR breadth was observed in Ad26.COV2.S recipients than in placebo recipients (P = 0.0014). The authors noted that total T cell responses may have been underestimated by the TCR breadth and depth analyses. Non-spike TCR breadth was comparable between vaccine and placebo recipients, consistent with the vaccine containing only spike.

The immunoSEQ Assay was the method used to sequence TCRbeta CDR3 regions. After extraction, genomic DNA underwent amplification by bias-controlled multiplex PCR, followed by high-throughput sequencing. Regarding the original processing steps: To quantify the absolute abundance of every unique TCRbeta CDR3 region, sequences were collapsed and filtered. Usable DNA was measured by amplifying reference genes present in all nucleated cells, and TCRbeta template counts were normalized to that usable DNA to estimate T cell fraction. Repertoire TCRs were annotated as SARS-CoV-2-specific by exact matching of V gene, CDR3 amino acid sequence and J gene to a known reactive TCR set. The reference SARS-CoV-2 TCR set was obtained from MIRA and was filtered for enrichment in COVID-19-positive ImmuneCODE repertoires, whereby public or cross-reactive TCRs were removed. Using the MIRA antigens, annotated TCRs were further analysed by specific ORF or by position within an ORF. Breadth was defined as annotated unique rearrangements over total unique productive rearrangements; depth was the summed frequency of those rearrangements. Two-sided Wilcoxon rank-sum tests were applied when comparing TCR breadth between groups. The table comes from immuneACCESS by way of TCRdb, which keeps in-frame sequences with V and J called. Part of the clones is missing from these tables; in studies checked, under half for an unresolved V gene and the rest for unknown reasons. From that table come the V and J calls and clone size; the DNA was used to work out D and trimming. Counted in this sample were about 390,000 clones; about 92% of them appeared once. Around 1.7% of the sample rests with the top ten.

To note about this clone: It lacks a known antigen. No much larger clonotype is one base removed from it; base qualities were not supplied.

V gives up 2 bases and J gives up 5 bases, and the segment between their germline ends measures 4 bases. Its CDR3 holds 12 amino acids, cysteine through phenylalanine. Just the 36-base CDR3 DNA is kept, in frame starting at base 1. CDR1 and CDR2 were assigned from the germline V gene as MNHNS and SASEGT. Reading the label with the study, this specimen's treatment or condition is: 19 received Ad26.COV2.S at low or high dose, single or two shots; about 5 received placebo; per-sample allocation not given. For vaccine and placebo recipients, repertoires were sequenced using samples collected on day 63 after the first injection. In Cohort 1b, about two dozen adults aged 18-55 years were enrolled at a single site in Boston, USA, between 29 July and 7 August 2020. Ad26.COV2.S was a replication-incompetent adenovirus type 26 vector that expressed a prefusion-stabilized SARS-CoV-2 spike protein derived from the original Wuhan strain.

The source material was peripheral blood, sampled in a trial of Ad26.COV2.S vaccine versus placebo. The source is a person between 18 and 65 years old who received the Ad26.COV2.S COVID-19 vaccine or a placebo. The chain was built from TRBV6-1 and TRBJ1-3; no D gene call is confident. The CDR3 region reads CASSETRNTIYF. The nucleotides are TGTGCCAGCAGTGAAACCCGAAACACCATATATTTT.